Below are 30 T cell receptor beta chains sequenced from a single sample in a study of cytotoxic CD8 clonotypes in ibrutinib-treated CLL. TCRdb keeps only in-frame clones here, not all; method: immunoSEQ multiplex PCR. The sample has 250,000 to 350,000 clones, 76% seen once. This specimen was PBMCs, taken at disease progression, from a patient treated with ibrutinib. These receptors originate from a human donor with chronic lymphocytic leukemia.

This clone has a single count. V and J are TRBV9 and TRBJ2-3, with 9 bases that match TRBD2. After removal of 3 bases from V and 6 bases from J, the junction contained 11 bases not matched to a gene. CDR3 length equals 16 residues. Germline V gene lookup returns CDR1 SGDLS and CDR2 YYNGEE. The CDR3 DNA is TGTGCCAGCAGCGAGACTAGCGGCGTATTTCTGGATACGCAGTATTTT. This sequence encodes CASSETSGVFLDTQYF.

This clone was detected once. The DNA of the CDR3 is TGTGCCAGCAGCGTTGGCCAAGGGCCCCCAGATACGCAGTATTTT. Its translation is CASSVGQGPPDTQYF. V usage is TRBV9 and J usage is TRBJ2-3, with no clear D. The germline V and J ends were trimmed by 2 bases and 4 bases, with 14 bases remaining between them. Germline CDR1 SGDLS, CDR2 YYNGEE. This CDR3 is 15 amino acids long.

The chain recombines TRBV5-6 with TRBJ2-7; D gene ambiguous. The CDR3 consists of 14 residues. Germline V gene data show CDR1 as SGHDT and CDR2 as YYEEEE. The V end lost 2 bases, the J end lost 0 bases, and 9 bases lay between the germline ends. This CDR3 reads CASSLGPYSYEQYF. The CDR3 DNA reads TGTGCCAGCAGCTTAGGGCCCTACTCCTACGAGCAGTACTTC.

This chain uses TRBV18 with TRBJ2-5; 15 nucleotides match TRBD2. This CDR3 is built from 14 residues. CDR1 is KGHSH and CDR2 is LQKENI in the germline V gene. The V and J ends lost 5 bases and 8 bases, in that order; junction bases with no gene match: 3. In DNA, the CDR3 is TGTGCCAGCTCAGGGACTAGCGGGAGGCCAACCCAGTACTTC. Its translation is CASSGTSGRPTQYF. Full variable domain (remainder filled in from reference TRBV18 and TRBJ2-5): NAGVMQNPRHLVRRRGQEARLRCSPMKGHSHVYWYRQLPEEGLKFMVYLQKENIIDESGMPKERFSAEFPKEGPSILRIQQVVRGDSAAYFCASSGTSGRPTQYFGPGTRLLVL.

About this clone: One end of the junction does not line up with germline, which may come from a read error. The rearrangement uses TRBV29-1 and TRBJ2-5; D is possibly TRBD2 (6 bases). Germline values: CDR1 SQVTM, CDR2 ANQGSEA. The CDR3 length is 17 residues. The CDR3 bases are TGCAGCGTTACGGGCGAGGATAGCGGACCAACAAGAGAGGCCCAGTACTTC. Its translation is CSVTGEDSGPTREAQYF.

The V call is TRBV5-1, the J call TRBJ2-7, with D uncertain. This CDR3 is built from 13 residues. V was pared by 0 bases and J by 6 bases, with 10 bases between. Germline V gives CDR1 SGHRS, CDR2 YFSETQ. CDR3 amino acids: CASSLVSAAEQYF. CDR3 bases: TGCGCCAGCAGCTTGGTATCAGCCGCCGAGCAGTACTTC.

The CDR3 spells CASSLKDYLRGPTNQPQHF. In DNA, the CDR3 is TGTGCCAGCAGCTTAAAAGACTACCTAAGAGGGCCAACAAATCAGCCCCAGCATTTT. The chain employs TRBV7-3 and TRBJ1-5; D is unresolved. With 1 base removed from V and 4 bases from J, the gap between germline ends came to 23 bases. The CDR3 covers 19 residues. CDR1 is SGHTA and CDR2 is FQGTGA in the germline V gene.

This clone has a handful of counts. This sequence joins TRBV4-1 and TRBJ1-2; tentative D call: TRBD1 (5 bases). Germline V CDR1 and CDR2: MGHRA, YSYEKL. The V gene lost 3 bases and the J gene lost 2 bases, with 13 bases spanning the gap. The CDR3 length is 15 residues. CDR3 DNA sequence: TGCGCCAGCAGCCAGATTCAGGGCGGGAACTATGGCTACACCTTC. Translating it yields CASSQIQGGNYGYTF.

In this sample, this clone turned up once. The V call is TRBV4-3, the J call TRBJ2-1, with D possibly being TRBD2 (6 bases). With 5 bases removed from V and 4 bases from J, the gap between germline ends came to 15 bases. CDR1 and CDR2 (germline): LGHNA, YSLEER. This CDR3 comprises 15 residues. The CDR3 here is CASSWDSRTYNEQFF. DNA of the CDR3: TGCGCCAGCAGCTGGGACTCGAGAACTTACAATGAGCAGTTCTTC.

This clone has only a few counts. In DNA, the CDR3 is TGTGCCACCAGCAGAGATGCGCGGATTAATGAAAAACTGTTTTTT. Translated, it gives CATSRDARINEKLFF. V usage is TRBV15 and J usage is TRBJ1-4; D call uncertain. The CDR3 length is 15 residues. Germline lookup yields CDR1 LNHNV and CDR2 YYDKDF (reference sequence). V lost 0 bases to trimming and J lost 4 bases, with 9 bases between them. Supplemented by reference TRBV15 and TRBJ1-4, the full variable domain reads DAMVIQNPRYQVTQFGKPVTLSCSQTLNHNVMYWYQQKSSQAPKLLFHYYDKDFNNEADTPDNFQSRRPNTSFCFLDIRSPGLGDTAMYLCATSRDARINEKLFFGSGTQLSVL.

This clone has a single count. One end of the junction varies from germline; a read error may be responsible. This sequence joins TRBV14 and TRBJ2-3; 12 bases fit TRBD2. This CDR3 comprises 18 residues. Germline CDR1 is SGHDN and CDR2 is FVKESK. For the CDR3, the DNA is TGTGCCAGCAGGCCCTATATACTAGCGGGGGGAATCTCAGATAGGCAGTATTTT. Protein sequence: CASRPYILAGGISDRQYF.

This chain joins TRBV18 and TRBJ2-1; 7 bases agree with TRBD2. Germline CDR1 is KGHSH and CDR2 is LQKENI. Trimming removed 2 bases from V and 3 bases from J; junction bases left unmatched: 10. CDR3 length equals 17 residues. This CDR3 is CASSPSQSGTYYNEQFF. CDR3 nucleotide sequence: TGTGCCAGCTCACCATCGCAAAGCGGGACCTACTACAATGAGCAGTTCTTC.

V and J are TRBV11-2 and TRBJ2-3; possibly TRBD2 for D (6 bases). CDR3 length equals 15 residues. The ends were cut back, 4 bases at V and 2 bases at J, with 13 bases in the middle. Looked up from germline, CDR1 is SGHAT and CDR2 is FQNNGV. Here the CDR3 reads CASSWGGAATDTQYF. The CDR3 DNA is TGTGCCAGCAGCTGGGGCGGGGCCGCCACAGATACGCAGTATTTT.

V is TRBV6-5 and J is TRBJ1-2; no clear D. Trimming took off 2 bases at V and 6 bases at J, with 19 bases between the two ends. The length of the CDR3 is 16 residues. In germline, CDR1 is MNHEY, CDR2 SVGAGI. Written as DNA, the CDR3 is TGTGCCAGCAGTTACCTCCGGCCGCGAGTCGTGGATGGCTACACCTTC. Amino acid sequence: CASSYLRPRVVDGYTF.

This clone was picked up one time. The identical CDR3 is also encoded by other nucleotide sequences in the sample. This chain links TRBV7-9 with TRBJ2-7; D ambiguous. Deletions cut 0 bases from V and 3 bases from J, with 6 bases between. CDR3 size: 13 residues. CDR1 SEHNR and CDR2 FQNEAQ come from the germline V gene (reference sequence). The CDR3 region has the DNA TGTGCCAGCAGCTTAGCGCCCCTCTACGAGCAGTACTTC. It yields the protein CASSLAPLYEQYF.

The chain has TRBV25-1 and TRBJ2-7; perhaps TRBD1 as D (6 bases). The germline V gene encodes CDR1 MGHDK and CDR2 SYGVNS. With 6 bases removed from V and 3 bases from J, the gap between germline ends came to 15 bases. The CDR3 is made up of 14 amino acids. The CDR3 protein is CASSQTGAGYEQYF. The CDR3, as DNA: TGTGCCAGCAGCCAGACAGGCGCAGGCTACGAGCAGTACTTC.

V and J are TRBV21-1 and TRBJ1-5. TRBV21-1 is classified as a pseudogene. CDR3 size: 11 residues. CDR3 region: CASNGGQPQHF. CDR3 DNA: TGTGCCAGCAACGGGGGTCAGCCCCAGCATTTT.

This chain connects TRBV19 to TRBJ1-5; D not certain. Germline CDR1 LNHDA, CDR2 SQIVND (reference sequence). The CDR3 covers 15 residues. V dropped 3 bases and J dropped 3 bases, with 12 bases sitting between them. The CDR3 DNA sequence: TGTGCCAGTAGTATTCTGAAGGGAGACAATCAGCCCCAGCATTTT. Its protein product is CASSILKGDNQPQHF. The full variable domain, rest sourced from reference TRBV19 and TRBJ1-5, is DGGITQSPKYLFRKEGQNVTLSCEQNLNHDAMYWYRQDPGQGLRLIYYSQIVNDFQKGDIAEGYSVSREKKESFPLTVTSAQKNPTAFYLCASSILKGDNQPQHFGDGTRLSIL.

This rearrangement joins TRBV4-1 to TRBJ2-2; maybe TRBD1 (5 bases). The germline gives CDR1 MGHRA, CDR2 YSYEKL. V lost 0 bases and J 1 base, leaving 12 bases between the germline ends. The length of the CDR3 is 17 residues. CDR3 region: CASSQEWLTGNTGELFF. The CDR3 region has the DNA TGCGCCAGCAGCCAAGAATGGCTAACAGGGAACACCGGGGAGCTGTTTTTT.

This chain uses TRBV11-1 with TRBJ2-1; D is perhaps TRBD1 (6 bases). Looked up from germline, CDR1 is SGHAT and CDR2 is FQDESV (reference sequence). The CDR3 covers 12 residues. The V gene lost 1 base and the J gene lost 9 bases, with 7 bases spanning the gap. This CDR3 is CASSLGGGEQFF. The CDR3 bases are TGTGCCAGCAGCTTAGGAGGGGGTGAGCAGTTCTTC.

CDR3 in amino acids: CASSFDYNTGELFF. Here the CDR3 DNA reads TGCGCCAGCAGCTTTGACTATAACACCGGGGAGCTGTTTTTT. The chain uses TRBV5-1 and TRBJ2-2; tentative D call: TRBD2 (5 bases). The CDR3 consists of 14 residues. CDR1 is SGHRS and CDR2 is YFSETQ in the germline V gene. Between the trimmed V and J ends, which lost 2 bases and 2 bases, there was a span of 7 bases.

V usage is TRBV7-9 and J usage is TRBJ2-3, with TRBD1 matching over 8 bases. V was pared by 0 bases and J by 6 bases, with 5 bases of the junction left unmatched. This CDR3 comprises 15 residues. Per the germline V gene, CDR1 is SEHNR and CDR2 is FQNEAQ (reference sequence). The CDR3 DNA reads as TGTGCCAGCAGCTTAGCGGCAGGGGGCTTCGATACGCAGTATTTT. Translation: CASSLAAGGFDTQYF.

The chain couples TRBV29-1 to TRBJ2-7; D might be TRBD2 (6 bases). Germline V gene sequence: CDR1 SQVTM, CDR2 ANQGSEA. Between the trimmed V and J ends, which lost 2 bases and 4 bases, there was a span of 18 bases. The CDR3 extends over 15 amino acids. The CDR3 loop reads CSVEIWDSEGYEQYF. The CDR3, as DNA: TGCAGCGTTGAAATATGGGACTCCGAAGGTTACGAGCAGTACTTC.

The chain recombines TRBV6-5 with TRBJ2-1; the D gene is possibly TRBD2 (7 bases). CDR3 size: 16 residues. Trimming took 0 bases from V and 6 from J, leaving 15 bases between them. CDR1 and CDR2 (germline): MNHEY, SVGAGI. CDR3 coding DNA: TGTGCCAGCAGTTACTCTAGGTGGGGAGGGGGCAATGAGCAGTTCTTC. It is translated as CASSYSRWGGGNEQFF.

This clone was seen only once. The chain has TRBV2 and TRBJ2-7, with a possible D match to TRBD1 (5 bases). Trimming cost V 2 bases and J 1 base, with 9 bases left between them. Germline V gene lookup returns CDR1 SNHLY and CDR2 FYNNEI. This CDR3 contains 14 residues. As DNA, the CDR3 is TGTGCCAGCAGTGAACAGGGAAGGTCCTACGAGCAGTACTTC. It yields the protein CASSEQGRSYEQYF. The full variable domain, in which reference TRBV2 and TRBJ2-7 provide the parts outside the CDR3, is EPEVTQTPSHQVTQMGQEVILRCVPISNHLYFYWYRQILGQKVEFLVSFYNNEISEKSEIFDDQFSVERPDGSNFTLKIRSTKLEDSAMYFCASSEQGRSYEQYFGPGTRLTVT.

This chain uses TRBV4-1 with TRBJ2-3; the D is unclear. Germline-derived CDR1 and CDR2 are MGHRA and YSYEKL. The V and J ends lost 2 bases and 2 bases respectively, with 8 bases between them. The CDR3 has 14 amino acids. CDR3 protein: CASSQTGITDTQYF. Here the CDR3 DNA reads TGCGCCAGCAGCCAAACCGGTATCACAGATACGCAGTATTTT.

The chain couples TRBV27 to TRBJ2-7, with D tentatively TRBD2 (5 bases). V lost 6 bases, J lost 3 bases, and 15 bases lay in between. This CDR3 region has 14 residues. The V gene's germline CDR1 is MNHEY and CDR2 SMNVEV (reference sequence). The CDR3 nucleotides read TGTGCCAGCAGAACGTTGACCGCGGGCTACGAGCAGTACTTC. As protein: CASRTLTAGYEQYF.

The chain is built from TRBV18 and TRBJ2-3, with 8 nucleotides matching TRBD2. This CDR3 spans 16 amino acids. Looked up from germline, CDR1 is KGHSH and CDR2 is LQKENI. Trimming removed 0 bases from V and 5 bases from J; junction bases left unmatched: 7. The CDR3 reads CASSPPGREGQDTQYF. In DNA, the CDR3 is TGTGCCAGCTCACCACCGGGTCGGGAGGGCCAAGATACGCAGTATTTT.

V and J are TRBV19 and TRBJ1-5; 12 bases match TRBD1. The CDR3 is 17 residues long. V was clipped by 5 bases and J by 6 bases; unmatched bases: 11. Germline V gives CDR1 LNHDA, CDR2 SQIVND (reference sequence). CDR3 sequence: CASSVPGQGALGQPQHF. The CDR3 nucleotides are TGTGCCAGTAGTGTTCCGGGACAGGGGGCCTTGGGTCAGCCCCAGCATTTT. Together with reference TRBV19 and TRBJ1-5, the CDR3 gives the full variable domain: DGGITQSPKYLFRKEGQNVTLSCEQNLNHDAMYWYRQDPGQGLRLIYYSQIVNDFQKGDIAEGYSVSREKKESFPLTVTSAQKNPTAFYLCASSVPGQGALGQPQHFGDGTRLSIL.

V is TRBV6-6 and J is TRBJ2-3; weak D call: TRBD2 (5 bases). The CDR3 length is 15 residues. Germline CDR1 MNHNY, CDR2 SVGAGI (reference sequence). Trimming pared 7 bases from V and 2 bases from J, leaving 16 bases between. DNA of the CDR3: TGTGCCAGCATGTTTATAGCAGCGGTCACAGATACGCAGTATTTT. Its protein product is CASMFIAAVTDTQYF.